The entry below gives a single TCR beta chain sequence along with its context. V lost 0 bases, J lost 3 bases, and 12 bases lay in between. CDR3 length equals 15 residues. Germline-derived CDR1 and CDR2 are SGHRS and YFSETQ. Sequencing used immunoSEQ multiplex PCR; TCRdb keeps in-frame clones, though not all of them. The table has fewer than 150,000 clones, 88% seen once; the top ten hold about 7.9%. The sample originates from a study of cytomegalovirus exposure and HLA in healthy donors. This TCR came from a woman under 30 in good health and CMV-seropositive. This chain uses TRBV5-1 with TRBJ1-1; D is possibly TRBD1 (5 bases). The sequencing sample was made of PBMCs. CDR3 region: CASSLGTARDTEAFF. DNA for the CDR3: TGCGCCAGCAGCTTGGGTACAGCCAGGGACACTGAAGCTTTCTTT.